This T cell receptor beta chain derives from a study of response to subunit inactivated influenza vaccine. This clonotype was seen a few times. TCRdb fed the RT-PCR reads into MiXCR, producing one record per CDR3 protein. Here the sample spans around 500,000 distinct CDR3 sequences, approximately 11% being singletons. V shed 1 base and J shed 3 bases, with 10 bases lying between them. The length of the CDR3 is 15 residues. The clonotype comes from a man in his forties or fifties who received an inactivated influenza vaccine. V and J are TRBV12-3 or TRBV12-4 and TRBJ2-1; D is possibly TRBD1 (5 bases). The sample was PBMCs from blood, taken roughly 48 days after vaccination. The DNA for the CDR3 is TGTGCCAGCAGTTTAGGTCCCAGGGACTACAATGAGCAGTTCTTC. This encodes CASSLGPRDYNEQFF.